At least ten counts were recorded for the clone carrying this T cell receptor beta chain. Its antigen is unknown. This sample was taken from a study of T cells in Graves' hyperthyroidism and ophthalmopathy. No progression to ophthalmopathy during 18 months of follow-up defined stable disease. Patients were aged 18 to 65, had disease duration under 2 months, and had newly diagnosed hyperthyroidism. What was amplified from RNA transcripts were TCR beta CDR3 regions. RT-PCR in the first round (using the HTBI primer set) targeted the TCR CDR3. Using its own MiXCR run on the multiplex PCR reads, TCRdb lists one record per CDR3 protein. The sample includes 400,000 to 500,000 distinct CDR3 sequences, roughly 13% seen only once; the top ten take around 5.3%. Germline V CDR1 and CDR2: MNHNS, SASEGT. Trimming removed 6 bases from V and 1 base from J; junction bases left unmatched: 5. The CDR3 extends over 15 amino acids.

Study-wide results and caveats: The model foresaw ophthalmopathy a median 6.5 months prior to onset.

This receptor was taken from a woman aged 18-29 years with Graves' hyperthyroidism. The sequenced material came from blood. The V call is TRBV6-1, the J call TRBJ1-1; 10 nucleotides align to TRBD1. The CDR3 spells CASRTGGGWNTEAFF. In DNA form, the CDR3 reads TGTGCCAGCAGGACAGGGGGCGGCTGGAACACTGAAGCTTTCTTT.